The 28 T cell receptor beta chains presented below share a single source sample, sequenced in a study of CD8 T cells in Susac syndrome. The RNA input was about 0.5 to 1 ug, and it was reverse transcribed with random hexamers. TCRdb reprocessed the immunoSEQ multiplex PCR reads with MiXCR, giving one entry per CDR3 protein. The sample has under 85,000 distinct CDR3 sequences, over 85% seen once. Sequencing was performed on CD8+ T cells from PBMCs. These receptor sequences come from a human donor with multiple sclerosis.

The CDR3 nucleotides are TGTGCCAGCAGCCTGAAGACTAGCGGGGAGTCCTACGAGCAGTACTTC. Protein sequence: CASSLKTSGESYEQYF. The chain combines TRBV5-6 with TRBJ2-7, with 11 positions matching TRBD2. V was pared by 4 bases and J by 1 base, with 7 bases of the junction left unmatched. The CDR3 is made up of 16 amino acids. The germline V gene has CDR1 SGHDT and CDR2 YYEEEE. The full variable domain, rest sourced from reference TRBV5-6 and TRBJ2-7, is DAGVTQSPTHLIKTRGQQVTLRCSPKSGHDTVSWYQQALGQGPQFIFQYYEEEERQRGNFPDRFSGHQFPNYSSELNVNALLLGDSALYLCASSLKTSGESYEQYFGPGTRLTVT.

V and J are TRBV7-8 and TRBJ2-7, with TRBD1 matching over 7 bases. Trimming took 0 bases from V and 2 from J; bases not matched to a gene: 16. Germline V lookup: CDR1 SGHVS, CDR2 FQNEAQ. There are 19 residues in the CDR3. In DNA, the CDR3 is TGTGCCAGCAGCTTAGCGAGAGAAAACGTTGACAGGGCAACCTACGAGCAGTACTTC. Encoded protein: CASSLARENVDRATYEQYF.

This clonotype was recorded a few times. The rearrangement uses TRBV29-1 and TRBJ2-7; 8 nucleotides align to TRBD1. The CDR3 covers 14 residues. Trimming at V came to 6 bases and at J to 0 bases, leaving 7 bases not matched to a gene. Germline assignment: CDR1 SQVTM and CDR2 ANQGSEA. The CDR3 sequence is CSVLTGESSYEQYF. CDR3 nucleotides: TGCAGCGTCCTGACAGGGGAAAGCTCCTACGAGCAGTACTTC.

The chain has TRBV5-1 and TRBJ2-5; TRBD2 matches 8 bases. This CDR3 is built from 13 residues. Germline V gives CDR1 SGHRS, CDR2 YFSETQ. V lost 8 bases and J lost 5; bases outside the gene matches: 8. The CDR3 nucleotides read TGCGCCAGTGCGGGACTAGTAGACGAGACCCAGTACTTC. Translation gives CASAGLVDETQYF.

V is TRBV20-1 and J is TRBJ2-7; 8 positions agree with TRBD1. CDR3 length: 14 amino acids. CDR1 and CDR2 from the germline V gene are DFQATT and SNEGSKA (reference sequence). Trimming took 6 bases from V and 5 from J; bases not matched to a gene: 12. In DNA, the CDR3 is TGCAGTGCCGGACAGGGCCTAGAATGGAACGAGCAGTACTTC. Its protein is CSAGQGLEWNEQYF.

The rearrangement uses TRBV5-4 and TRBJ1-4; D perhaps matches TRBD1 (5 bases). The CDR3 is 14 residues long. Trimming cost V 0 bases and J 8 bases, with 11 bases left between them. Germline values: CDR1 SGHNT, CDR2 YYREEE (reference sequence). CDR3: CASSLAPGHEKLFF. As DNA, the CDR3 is TGTGCCAGCAGCTTGGCCCCCGGACACGAAAAACTGTTTTTT.

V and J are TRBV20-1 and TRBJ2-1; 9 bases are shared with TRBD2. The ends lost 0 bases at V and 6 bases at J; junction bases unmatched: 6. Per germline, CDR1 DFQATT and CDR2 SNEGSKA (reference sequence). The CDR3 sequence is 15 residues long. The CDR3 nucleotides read TGCAGTGCTAGAGATATGACTAGCGGACCCAATGAGCAGTTCTTC. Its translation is CSARDMTSGPNEQFF.

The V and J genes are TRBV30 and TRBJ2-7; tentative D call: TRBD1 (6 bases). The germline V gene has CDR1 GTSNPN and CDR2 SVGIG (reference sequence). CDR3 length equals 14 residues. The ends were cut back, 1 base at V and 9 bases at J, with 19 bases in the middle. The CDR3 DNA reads TGTGCCTGGAGTGAAGGGGGACCTACGAGTTGGCAGTACTTC. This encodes CAWSEGGPTSWQYF.

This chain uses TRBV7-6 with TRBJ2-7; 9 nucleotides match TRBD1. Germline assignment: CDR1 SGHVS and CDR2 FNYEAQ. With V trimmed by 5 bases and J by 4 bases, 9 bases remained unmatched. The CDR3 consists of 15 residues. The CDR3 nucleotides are TGTGCCAGCAGCCCCGCCGGGACAGGGACTTACGAGCAGTACTTC. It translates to CASSPAGTGTYEQYF. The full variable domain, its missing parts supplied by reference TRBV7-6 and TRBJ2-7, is GAGVSQSPRYKVTKRGQDVALRCDPISGHVSLYWYRQALGQGPEFLTYFNYEAQQDKSGLPNDRFSAERPEGSISTLTIQRTEQRDSAMYRCASSPAGTGTYEQYFGPGTRLTVT.

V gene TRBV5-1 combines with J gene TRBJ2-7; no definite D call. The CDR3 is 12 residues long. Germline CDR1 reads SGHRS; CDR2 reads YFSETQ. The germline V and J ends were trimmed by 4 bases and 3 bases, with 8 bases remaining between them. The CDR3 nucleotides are TGCGCCAGCAGCCCCTCGGACTACGAGCAGTACTTC. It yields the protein CASSPSDYEQYF.

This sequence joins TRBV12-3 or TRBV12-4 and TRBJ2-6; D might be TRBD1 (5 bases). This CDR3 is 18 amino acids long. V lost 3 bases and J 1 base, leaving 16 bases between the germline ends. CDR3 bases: TGTGCCAGCAGTTTCTTCCCCCCACAGGATTCTGGGGCCAACGTCCTGACTTTC. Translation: CASSFFPPQDSGANVLTF.

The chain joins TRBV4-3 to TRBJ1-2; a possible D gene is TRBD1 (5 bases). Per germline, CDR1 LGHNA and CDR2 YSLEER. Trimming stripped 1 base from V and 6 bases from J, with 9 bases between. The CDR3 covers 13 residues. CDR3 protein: CASSQGLGDGYTF. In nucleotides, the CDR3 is TGCGCCAGCAGCCAAGGATTAGGGGATGGCTACACCTTC.

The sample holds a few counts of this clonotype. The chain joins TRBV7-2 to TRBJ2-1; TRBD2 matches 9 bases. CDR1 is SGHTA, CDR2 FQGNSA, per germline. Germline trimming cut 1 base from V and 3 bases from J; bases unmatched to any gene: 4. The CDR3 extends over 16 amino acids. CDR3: CASSLGGGAGYNEQFF. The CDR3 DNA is TGTGCCAGCAGCTTAGGCGGGGGGGCCGGCTACAATGAGCAGTTCTTC.

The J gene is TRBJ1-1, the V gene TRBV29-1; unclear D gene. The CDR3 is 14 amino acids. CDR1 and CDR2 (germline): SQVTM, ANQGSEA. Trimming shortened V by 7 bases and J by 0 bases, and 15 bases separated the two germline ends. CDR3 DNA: TGCAGCGCTGTGTTAGCTTTGATGAACACTGAAGCTTTCTTT. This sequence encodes CSAVLALMNTEAFF.

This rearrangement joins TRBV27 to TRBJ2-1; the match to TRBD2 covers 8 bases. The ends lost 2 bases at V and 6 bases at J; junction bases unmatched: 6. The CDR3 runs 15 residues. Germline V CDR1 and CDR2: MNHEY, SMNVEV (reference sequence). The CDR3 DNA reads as TGTGCCAGCAGTTTAGACTCTGGACTAGCCAATGAGCAGTTCTTC. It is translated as CASSLDSGLANEQFF.

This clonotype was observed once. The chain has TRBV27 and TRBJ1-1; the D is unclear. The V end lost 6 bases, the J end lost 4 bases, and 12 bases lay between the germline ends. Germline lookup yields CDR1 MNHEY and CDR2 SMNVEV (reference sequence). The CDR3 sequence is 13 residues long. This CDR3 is CASRPSGGTEAFF. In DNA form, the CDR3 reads TGTGCCAGCAGGCCCTCAGGAGGCACTGAAGCTTTCTTT.

The CDR3 here is CASSLVGEKLFF. The CDR3 nucleotides are TGTGCCAGCAGTTTAGTTGGAGAAAAACTGTTTTTT. The chain recombines TRBV28 with TRBJ1-4; D unclear. This CDR3 region has 12 residues. Per germline, CDR1 MDHEN and CDR2 SYDVKM. V was cut by 2 bases and J by 8 bases, with 6 bases left in between.

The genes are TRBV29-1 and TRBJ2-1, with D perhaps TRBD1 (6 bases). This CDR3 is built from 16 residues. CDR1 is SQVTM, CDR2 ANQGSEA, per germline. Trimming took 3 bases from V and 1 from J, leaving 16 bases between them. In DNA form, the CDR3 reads TGCAGCGTTGAGGGATTAGGGACAAATTCCTACAATGAGCAGTTCTTC. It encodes CSVEGLGTNSYNEQFF.

The CDR3 loop reads CASSLATGNEQYF. CDR3 sequence (DNA): TGTGCCAGCAGCTTAGCCACAGGGAACGAGCAGTACTTC. The chain couples TRBV11-1 to TRBJ2-7; possibly TRBD1 for D (6 bases). Germline loops: CDR1 SGHAT, CDR2 FQDESV (reference sequence). The V end was cut by 0 bases, the J end by 5 bases, with 8 bases between. The CDR3 spans 13 residues.

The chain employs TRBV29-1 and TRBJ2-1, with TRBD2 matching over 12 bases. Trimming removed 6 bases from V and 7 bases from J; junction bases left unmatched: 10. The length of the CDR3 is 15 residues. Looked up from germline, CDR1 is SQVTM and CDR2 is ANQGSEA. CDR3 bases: TGCAGCGTGGGATCTAGCGGGGGGGCTCCGAATGAGCAGTTCTTC. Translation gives CSVGSSGGAPNEQFF.

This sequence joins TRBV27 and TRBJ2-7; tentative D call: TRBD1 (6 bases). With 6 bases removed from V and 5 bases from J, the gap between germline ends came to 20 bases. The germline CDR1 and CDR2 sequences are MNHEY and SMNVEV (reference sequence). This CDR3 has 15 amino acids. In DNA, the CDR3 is TGTGCCAGCAGCCCATGGATGGGGGCCGACGACGAGCAGTACTTC. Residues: CASSPWMGADDEQYF.

CDR3 coding DNA: TGTGCCAGCAGCTTACGGAATGAGCAGTTCTTC. Residues: CASSLRNEQFF. This chain uses TRBV7-9 with TRBJ2-1; D remains unclear. Trimming cost V 2 bases and J 7 bases, with 3 bases left between them. CDR3 size: 11 residues. CDR1 and CDR2 (germline): SEHNR, FQNEAQ (reference sequence).

CDR3 bases: TGTGCCACCAGCAGAGATAGGGGCAACTACGAGCAGTACTTC. It is translated as CATSRDRGNYEQYF. This chain uses TRBV15 with TRBJ2-7; a possible D gene is TRBD1 (5 bases). The germline V gene encodes CDR1 LNHNV and CDR2 YYDKDF (reference sequence). This CDR3 spans 14 amino acids. Trimming removed 0 bases from V and 3 bases from J, with 9 bases in between.

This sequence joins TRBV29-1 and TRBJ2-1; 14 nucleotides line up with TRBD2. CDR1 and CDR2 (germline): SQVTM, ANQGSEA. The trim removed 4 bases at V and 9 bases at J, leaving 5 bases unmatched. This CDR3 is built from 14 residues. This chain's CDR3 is CSVGRLAGGSEQFF. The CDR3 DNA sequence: TGCAGCGTTGGCCGACTAGCGGGAGGGAGTGAGCAGTTCTTC.

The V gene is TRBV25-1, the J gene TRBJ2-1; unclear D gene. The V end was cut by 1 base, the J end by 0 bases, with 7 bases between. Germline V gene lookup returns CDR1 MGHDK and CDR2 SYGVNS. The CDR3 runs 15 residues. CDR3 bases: TGTGCCAGCAGTGAATTGGTGAGCTCCTACAATGAGCAGTTCTTC. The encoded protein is CASSELVSSYNEQFF. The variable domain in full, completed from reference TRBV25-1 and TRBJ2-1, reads EADIYQTPRYLVIGTGKKITLECSQTMGHDKMYWYQQDPGMELHLIHYSYGVNSTEKGDLSSESTVSRIRTEHFPLTLESARPSHTSQYLCASSELVSSYNEQFFGPGTRLTVL.

CDR3 amino acids: CASSWDGSYGYTF. In nucleotides, the CDR3 is TGTGCCAGTAGTTGGGACGGATCTTATGGCTACACCTTC. This chain uses TRBV19 with TRBJ1-2; a weak D match, TRBD1 (5 bases). The CDR3 covers 13 residues. With 5 bases removed from V and 5 bases from J, the gap between germline ends came to 12 bases. CDR1 is LNHDA, CDR2 SQIVND, per germline (reference sequence).

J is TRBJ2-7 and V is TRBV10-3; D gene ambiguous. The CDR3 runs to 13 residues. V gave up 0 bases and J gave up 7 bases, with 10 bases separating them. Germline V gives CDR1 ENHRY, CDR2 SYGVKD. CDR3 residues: CAISESIYVEQYF. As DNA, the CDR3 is TGTGCCATCAGTGAGTCGATCTATGTAGAGCAGTACTTC.

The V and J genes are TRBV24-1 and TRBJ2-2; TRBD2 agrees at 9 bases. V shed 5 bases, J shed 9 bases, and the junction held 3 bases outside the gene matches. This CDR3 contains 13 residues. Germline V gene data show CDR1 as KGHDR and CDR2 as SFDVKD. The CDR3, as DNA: TGTGCCACCAGTGTAAGCGGGAGGTGGGAGCTGTTTTTT. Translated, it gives CATSVSGRWELFF.